Listed here is a single T cell receptor (beta chain). CDR3 size: 16 residues. Germline loops: CDR1 SGHVS, CDR2 FNYEAQ. The V and J ends lost 1 base and 0 bases respectively, with 13 bases between them. The authors' processing: Quantification of nucleated cells was approximated via reference gene primer amplification. Some clones are missing from TCRdb's copy, which holds only in-frame ones; the method was immunoSEQ multiplex PCR. The DNA was the basis for D and trimming; V, J and clone size are from that table. The sample consists of approximately 80,000 clones, about 87% of them appearing once. The data originate from a study of blood T cell repertoires in COVID-19. Study-wide context: Whether acute or convalescent, the COVID-19 samples came from the United States, Italy and Spain. T cells, B-cell-depleted T cells, or PBMCs provided the cDNA or gDNA that served as material.

The sequencing sample was made of peripheral blood. The receptor's source is a man aged 40-55 years with acute or convalescent COVID-19. The chain joins TRBV7-6 to TRBJ2-7; perhaps TRBD1 as D (7 bases). The CDR3 DNA reads as TGTGCCAGCAGCTTAGACAGACAGGGAGGCTCCTACGAGCAGTACTTC. Protein: CASSLDRQGGSYEQYF.